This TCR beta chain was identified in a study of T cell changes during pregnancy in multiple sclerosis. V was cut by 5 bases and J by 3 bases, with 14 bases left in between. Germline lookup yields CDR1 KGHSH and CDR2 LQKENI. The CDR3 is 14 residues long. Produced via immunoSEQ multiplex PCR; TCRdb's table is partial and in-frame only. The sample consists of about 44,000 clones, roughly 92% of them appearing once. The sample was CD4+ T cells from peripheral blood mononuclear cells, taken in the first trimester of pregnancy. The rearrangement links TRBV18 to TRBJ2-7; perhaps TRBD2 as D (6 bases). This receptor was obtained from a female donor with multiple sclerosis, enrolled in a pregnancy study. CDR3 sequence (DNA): TGTGCCAGCTCAACCGGGACGGGACTCTACGAGCAGTACTTC. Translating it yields CASSTGTGLYEQYF.